Listed below are T cell receptor beta chains from one sample, sequenced in a study of blood T cell repertoires in COVID-19. The table came from immunoSEQ multiplex PCR; TCRdb's copy has only in-frame clones and leaves some out. Here the sample spans 400,000 or so clones, around nine tenths being singletons. Sequencing input: peripheral blood. The receptors were sampled from a human donor in a cohort sampled during active COVID-19. Each CDR3 is given with its conserved first and last residue. A D gene is named only where the DNA matches it firmly. A clone size is listed for some rows: how often the clone was seen (once, few, many), or a class if it is expanded.

>.|TRBV5-1|.|TRBJ1-3
CASSPADSGNTIYF
TGCGCCAGCAGTCCCGCAGACTCTGGAAACACCATATATTTT
>.|TRBV4-1|.|TRBJ2-7
CASSRASGQGTYEQYF
TGCGCCAGCAGCCGGGCTAGCGGACAGGGAACCTACGAGCAGTACTTC
>TRBD1|TRBV6-6|.|TRBJ1-5
CASRDRGLGQPQHF
TGTGCCAGCCGGGACAGGGGGCTCGGCCAGCCCCAGCATTTT
>TRBD2|TRBV5-4|.|TRBJ2-5
CASSPPAGEETQYF
TGTGCCAGCAGCCCTCCGGCGGGAGAAGAGACCCAGTACTTC
>TRBD1|TRBV19|once|TRBJ2-7
CAVSTGSSSYEQYF
TGTGCCGTTTCGACAGGGTCGAGCTCCTACGAGCAGTACTTC
>TRBD1|TRBV15|.|TRBJ1-2
CATSGTGMRSNYGYTF
TGTGCCACCAGCGGGACAGGGATGAGGTCTAACTATGGCTACACCTTC
>.|TRBV6-6|.|TRBJ2-1
CASSYLIADYNEQFF
TGTGCCAGCAGTTACCTTATCGCGGACTACAATGAGCAGTTCTTC
>TRBD1|TRBV19|.|TRBJ1-5
CASSMGQNQPQHF
TGTGCCAGTAGTATGGGACAGAATCAGCCCCAGCATTTT
>.|TRBV27|.|TRBJ1-4
CASSVGEAPEKLFF
TGTGCCAGCAGTGTTGGGGAGGCCCCCGAAAAACTGTTTTTT
>.|TRBV7-2|.|TRBJ1-2
CASSLPGGNYGYTF
TGTGCCAGCAGCTTACCGGGGGGTAACTATGGCTACACCTTC
>.|TRBV27|.|TRBJ2-3
CASSLFRWRYPDTQYF
TGTGCCAGCAGTTTATTCCGCTGGAGGTATCCAGATACGCAGTATTTT
>.|TRBV27|.|TRBJ1-1
CASSLSMQDTEAFF
TGTGCCAGCAGTTTATCGATGCAGGACACTGAAGCTTTCTTT
>.|TRBV18|.|TRBJ2-7
CASSPLVEQYF
TGTGCCAGCTCACCTTTAGTCGAGCAGTACTTC
>TRBD1|TRBV5-1|.|TRBJ1-6
CASSGGTGENSPLHF
TGCGCCAGCAGCGGAGGGACAGGGGAAAATTCACCCCTCCACTTT
>.|TRBV9|.|TRBJ1-1
CASSSGGRRVLDTEAFF
TGTGCCAGCAGCTCTGGGGGAAGGAGGGTTTTGGACACTGAAGCTTTCTTT
>TRBD2|TRBV30|.|TRBJ2-3
CAWRRTSGKGAQYF
TGTGCCTGGAGAAGGACTAGCGGGAAAGGCGCGCAGTATTTT
>TRBD2|TRBV19|.|TRBJ2-5
CASSPTGTSGYDAKTQYF
TGTGCCAGTAGTCCCACCGGGACTAGCGGATACGACGCAAAGACCCAGTACTTC
>.|TRBV11-2|.|TRBJ2-4
CASSLNGNIQYF
TGTGCCAGCAGCTTAAACGGAAACATTCAGTACTTC
>.|TRBV6-5|.|TRBJ1-3
CASSRGDLAIYF
TGTGCCAGCTCCCGAGGAGATCTGGCCATATATTTT
>TRBD1|TRBV20-1|.|TRBJ2-2
CSASPTGAGTGELFF
TGCAGTGCTAGTCCTACAGGGGCGGGCACCGGGGAGCTGTTTTTT
>TRBD2|TRBV2|.|TRBJ2-3
CASSLAGGLGADTQYF
TGTGCCAGCAGCCTAGCGGGAGGCCTGGGTGCAGATACGCAGTATTTT
>TRBD2|TRBV11-1|.|TRBJ2-7
CASSLSGGDWYEQYF
TGTGCCAGCAGCCTCAGCGGGGGAGACTGGTACGAGCAGTACTTC
>TRBD1|TRBV6-5|.|TRBJ1-6
CASSSLTGAYNSPLHF
TGTGCCAGCAGTTCCTTGACAGGGGCATATAATTCACCCCTCCACTTT
>TRBD2|TRBV7-7|.|TRBJ2-1
CASSKGAGGPREQFF
TGTGCCAGCAGCAAGGGGGCGGGAGGGCCTCGTGAGCAGTTCTTC
>TRBD1|TRBV7-8|.|TRBJ1-5
CASSPRQGARSNQPQHF
TGTGCCAGCAGCCCAAGACAGGGGGCGCGGAGCAATCAGCCCCAGCATTTT
>.|TRBV21-1|once|TRBJ2-3
CASSLLPGVGDTQYF
TGTGCCAGCAGCCTACTCCCAGGGGTAGGAGATACGCAGTATTTT
>TRBD2|TRBV6-5|.|TRBJ2-7
CASNLAGGPGYEQYF
TGTGCCAGCAACCTAGCGGGAGGGCCTGGGTACGAGCAGTACTTC
>.|TRBV4-2|.|TRBJ1-2
CASSRSWGDYGYTF
TGTGCCAGCAGCCGTTCATGGGGGGACTATGGCTACACCTTC
>.|TRBV3-1/TRBV3-2|.|TRBJ2-5
CASSLPSVGETQYF
TGTGCCAGCAGCCTACCTAGCGTTGGGGAGACCCAGTACTTC
>TRBD2|TRBV28|once|TRBJ2-1
CATTALAGTRDEQFF
TGTGCCACCACCGCCCTAGCGGGGACTCGAGATGAGCAGTTCTTC
>TRBD2|TRBV5-1|.|TRBJ2-7
CASSLNSGGSYEQYF
TGCGCCAGCAGCTTGAATAGCGGGGGCTCCTACGAGCAGTACTTC
>TRBD2|TRBV2|.|TRBJ2-2
CASSEEPGLAGDTGELFF
TGTGCCAGCAGTGAGGAACCGGGACTAGCGGGCGACACCGGGGAGCTGTTTTTT
>.|TRBV4-1|.|TRBJ1-2
CASSPQWGLNYGYTF
TGCGCCAGCAGCCCTCAGTGGGGACTTAACTATGGCTACACCTTC
>TRBD1|TRBV7-8|once|TRBJ1-1
CASSRGGQGNTEAFF
TGTGCCAGCAGCCGAGGGGGACAGGGAAACACTGAAGCTTTCTTT
>.|TRBV2|few|TRBJ1-4
CASSVADSDEKLFF
TGTGCCAGCAGTGTAGCGGACAGCGACGAAAAACTGTTTTTT